These 28 T cell receptor beta chains originate from one sample sequenced in a study of OX40 agonist ivuxolimab in advanced cancers. Sequencing was performed with immunoSEQ multiplex PCR; in TCRdb, only in-frame clones are kept and a portion is missing. The sample contains roughly 100,000 clones, roughly 87% of which appear only once. The material was CD4+ or CD8+ T cells sorted from blood, obtained in a trial of the OX40 agonist ivuxolimab. Source of these receptors: an adult with an advanced solid tumor such as melanoma, head and neck, liver or kidney cancer.

This sequence joins TRBV29-1 and TRBJ2-3, with D perhaps given as TRBD1 or TRBD2 (5 bases each). The CDR3 runs to 13 residues. The germline CDR1 and CDR2 sequences are SQVTM and ANQGSEA. With 0 bases removed from V and 1 base from J, the gap between germline ends came to 5 bases. The CDR3 nucleotides read TGCAGCGTTGAAGAGGGGGGCACAGATACGCAGTATTTT. Translated, it gives CSVEEGGTDTQYF.

This chain joins TRBV5-1 and TRBJ1-2; D ambiguous. Trimming took off 3 bases at V and 0 bases at J, with 12 bases between the two ends. CDR3 size: 15 residues. Germline V gives CDR1 SGHRS, CDR2 YFSETQ. The CDR3 sequence is CASSSLRGTNYGYTF. DNA of the CDR3: TGCGCCAGCAGCTCCTTACGGGGTACTAACTATGGCTACACCTTC.

CDR3 in DNA: TGTGCCAGTAGCCGGACAGGGGGCAATGAGCAGTTCTTC. Residues: CASSRTGGNEQFF. The chain links TRBV19 to TRBJ2-1, with TRBD1 identical over 10 bases. CDR1 LNHDA and CDR2 SQIVND come from the germline V gene (reference sequence). The CDR3 spans 13 residues. The ends lost 6 bases at V and 6 bases at J; junction bases unmatched: 2.

The V gene is TRBV21-1, the J gene TRBJ2-7; TRBD1, the D gene given by the table, was not confirmed from the DNA. TRBV21-1 is annotated as a pseudogene. This CDR3 is 18 amino acids long. The CDR3 reads CASSPGGQDGGLGYEQYF. The CDR3 DNA sequence: TGTGCCAGCAGCCCCGGAGGACAGGATGGTGGTTTGGGGTACGAGCAGTACTTC.

The V gene is TRBV28, the J gene TRBJ2-3; D assignment may be TRBD1 or TRBD2 (5 bases each). Germline V lookup: CDR1 MDHEN, CDR2 SYDVKM. The CDR3 contains 16 residues. V was shortened by 5 bases and J by 2 bases, with 17 bases between the two germline ends. CDR3 coding DNA: TGTGCCAGCAGTCCGCAGGGTTCGGGATCCACAGATACGCAGTATTTT. Translated: CASSPQGSGSTDTQYF.

The rearrangement uses TRBV15 and TRBJ1-2; tentative D call: TRBD1 (5 bases). Trimming removed 3 bases at V and 2 bases at J, with 13 bases between. From germline, CDR1 is LNHNV and CDR2 YYDKDF (reference sequence). This CDR3 region has 15 residues. CDR3 DNA: TGTGCCACCAGCAGCCGATTGGGGCTCAACTATGGCTACACCTTC. As protein: CATSSRLGLNYGYTF.

This clone appeared a single time. The CDR3 sequence: CASSFNILAGTGELFF. CDR3 nucleotides: TGTGCCAGCAGCTTTAATATCCTAGCGGGAACCGGGGAGCTGTTTTTT. This chain connects TRBV7-2 to TRBJ2-2; 9 bases are a match to TRBD2. Germline lookup yields CDR1 SGHTA and CDR2 FQGNSA. The CDR3 is 16 residues long. V lost 3 bases and J lost 5; bases outside the gene matches: 7. The complete variable domain, with remaining parts taken from reference TRBV7-2 and TRBJ2-2, reads GAGVSQSPSNKVTEKGKDVELRCDPISGHTALYWYRQSLGQGLEFLIYFQGNSAPDKSGLPSDRFSAERTGGSVSTLTIQRTQQEDSAVYLCASSFNILAGTGELFFGEGSRLTVL.

The chain has TRBV5-6 and TRBJ2-4, with no clear D. The germline V gene encodes CDR1 SGHDT and CDR2 YYEEEE. The germline V and J ends were trimmed by 4 bases and 2 bases, with 10 bases remaining between them. The CDR3 is made up of 14 amino acids. CDR3 in DNA: TGTGCCAGCAGCCCTCTACCCTCCAAAAACATTCAGTACTTC. The encoded protein is CASSPLPSKNIQYF.

V and J are TRBV5-5 and TRBJ1-4; a weak D match, TRBD1 (5 bases). Germline loops: CDR1 SGHKS, CDR2 YYEKEE (reference sequence). V was trimmed by 5 bases and J by 3 bases, leaving 11 bases between them. The CDR3 is 14 amino acids. In DNA, the CDR3 is TGTGCCAGCAGTTGGGGGGTGCCTAATGAAAAACTGTTTTTT. This sequence encodes CASSWGVPNEKLFF.

The CDR3 sequence: CASSKRNTDTQYF. DNA of the CDR3: TGTGCCAGTAGTAAGCGGAACACAGATACGCAGTATTTT. This chain links TRBV19 with TRBJ2-3; D is perhaps TRBD2 (5 bases). The V end lost 4 bases, the J end lost 2 bases, and 7 bases lay between the germline ends. CDR1 and CDR2 from the germline V gene are LNHDA and SQIVND (reference sequence). The CDR3 sequence is 13 residues long.

Here the CDR3 reads CASSENESSYGYTF. CDR3 nucleotides: TGTGCCAGCAGTGAAAATGAAAGCTCCTATGGCTACACCTTC. This chain uses TRBV6-1 with TRBJ1-2; D is unresolved. CDR1 MNHNS and CDR2 SASEGT come from the germline V gene. V lost 2 bases and J 4 bases, leaving 11 bases between the germline ends. The CDR3 is 14 residues long.

The rearrangement joins TRBV6-1 to TRBJ2-4, with unresolved D. The germline CDR1 and CDR2 sequences are MNHNS and SASEGT. The CDR3 is 12 amino acids. V shed 6 bases and J shed 0 bases, with 3 bases lying between them. This CDR3 is CASRSAKNIQYF. The CDR3 DNA reads as TGTGCCAGCAGGTCAGCCAAAAACATTCAGTACTTC.

J is TRBJ2-7 and V is TRBV7-8, with a possible D match to TRBD1 (6 bases). The CDR3 is 16 amino acids. V lost 1 base and J 2 bases, leaving 15 bases between the germline ends. Germline V gene sequence: CDR1 SGHVS, CDR2 FQNEAQ. The CDR3 region is CASSLEGRGFAYEQYF. The CDR3 DNA reads as TGTGCCAGCAGCTTAGAGGGCAGGGGTTTCGCCTACGAGCAGTACTTC.

The chain has TRBV7-2 and TRBJ2-5, with 9 positions matching TRBD2. Unmatched junction bases numbered 5, after V lost 1 base and J lost 5 bases. The germline V gene encodes CDR1 SGHTA and CDR2 FQGNSA. This CDR3 region has 15 residues. CDR3 coding DNA: TGTGCCAGCAGCTTAGGCGGGAGGGCCGATGAGACCCAGTACTTC. It translates to CASSLGGRADETQYF.

This sequence joins TRBV6-1 and TRBJ2-5; 7 nucleotides line up with TRBD2. V lost 2 bases, J lost 1 base, and 10 bases stayed unmatched. The CDR3 runs to 17 residues. Germline V gene lookup returns CDR1 MNHNS and CDR2 SASEGT. CDR3 residues: CASSETPTPSGQETQYF. CDR3 DNA: TGTGCCAGCAGTGAAACCCCTACCCCTAGCGGCCAAGAGACCCAGTACTTC.

This chain joins TRBV30 and TRBJ2-2, with 12 bases matching TRBD2. In germline, CDR1 is GTSNPN, CDR2 SVGIG (reference sequence). J gave up 4 bases and V 3 bases, and 15 bases lay outside the gene matches. This CDR3 contains 19 residues. This CDR3 reads CAWRDLAGGPRWTTGELFF. The CDR3 DNA follows: TGTGCCTGGAGGGACCTAGCGGGAGGGCCTAGGTGGACCACCGGGGAGCTGTTTTTT.

The chain employs TRBV20-1 and TRBJ2-5, with a possible D match to TRBD2 (5 bases). CDR1 and CDR2 (germline): DFQATT, SNEGSKA (reference sequence). The germline V and J ends were trimmed by 5 bases and 5 bases, with 9 bases remaining between them. This CDR3 has 11 amino acids. The CDR3: CSAGRVETQYF. The CDR3 bases are TGCAGTGCTGGGCGGGTGGAGACCCAGTACTTC.

V is TRBV11-3 and J is TRBJ1-4; D perhaps matches TRBD1 (5 bases). This CDR3 is built from 15 residues. CDR1 and CDR2 from the germline V gene are SGHNT and YENEEA. The V gene lost 6 bases and the J gene lost 5 bases, with 16 bases spanning the gap. The CDR3 sequence: CASSAGGRTNEKLFF. The CDR3 nucleotides read TGTGCCAGCAGTGCCGGGGGTAGAACCAATGAAAAACTGTTTTTT.

The CDR3 nucleotides are TGTGCCAGCAGCTCTGGACTAGCGGGAGTTCCTGGTACGCAGTATTTT. Translating gives CASSSGLAGVPGTQYF. The chain recombines TRBV7-6 with TRBJ2-3; 13 positions match TRBD2. The germline CDR1 and CDR2 sequences are SGHVS and FNYEAQ. There are 16 residues in the CDR3. V lost 4 bases to trimming and J lost 8 bases; unmatched junction nucleotides: 9.

The count of this clone is one. The rearrangement joins TRBV6-1 to TRBJ2-2; the D gene is possibly TRBD2 (5 bases). The CDR3 loop spans 18 amino acids. Trimming took off 0 bases at V and 0 bases at J, with 14 bases between the two ends. The V gene's germline CDR1 is MNHNS and CDR2 SASEGT. The CDR3 region is CASSEAVGGLTNTGELFF. CDR3 sequence (DNA): TGTGCCAGCAGTGAAGCAGTAGGAGGCCTGACGAACACCGGGGAGCTGTTTTTT.

The genes are TRBV13 and TRBJ2-5, with 10 bases aligning to TRBD2. CDR1 and CDR2 (germline): PRHDT, FYEKMQ (reference sequence). V shed 5 bases, J shed 0 bases, and the junction held 6 bases outside the gene matches. The CDR3 loop spans 16 amino acids. The CDR3 region has the DNA TGTGCCAGCAGCCCTCCGGGACTAGCGTACCAAGAGACCCAGTACTTC. It yields the protein CASSPPGLAYQETQYF.

J is TRBJ2-3 and V is TRBV7-2; TRBD1 might be the D (5 bases). The CDR3 loop spans 14 amino acids. The germline V gene encodes CDR1 SGHTA and CDR2 FQGNSA. V lost 0 bases and J lost 8, with 12 bases in between. The CDR3 loop reads CASSLAGPRRTQYF. CDR3 nucleotide sequence: TGTGCCAGCAGCTTAGCGGGGCCTCGCCGTACGCAGTATTTT.

This chain uses TRBV25-1 with TRBJ2-3, with D maybe TRBD2 (5 bases). V was shortened by 3 bases and J by 3 bases, with 10 bases between the two germline ends. The CDR3 is 14 amino acids. CDR1 and CDR2 from the germline V gene are MGHDK and SYGVNS. In DNA form, the CDR3 reads TGTGCCAGCAGTGAGAGGGTTGCTACAGATACGCAGTATTTT. The encoded protein is CASSERVATDTQYF.

This clone occurred once. V gene TRBV7-2 combines with J gene TRBJ2-5, with TRBD2 matching over 11 bases. Per germline, CDR1 SGHTA and CDR2 FQGNSA. This CDR3 is built from 15 residues. V lost 1 base and J lost 5; bases outside the gene matches: 3. The CDR3 DNA sequence: TGTGCCAGCAGCTTAGATGCTAGCGGGGGGGAGACCCAGTACTTC. Residues: CASSLDASGGETQYF.

The rearrangement links TRBV9 to TRBJ2-7; D remains ambiguous. The V end lost 6 bases, the J end lost 0 bases, and 13 bases lay between the germline ends. Germline CDR1 reads SGDLS; CDR2 reads YYNGEE. CDR3 length equals 14 residues. The CDR3 bases are TGTGCCAGCACCAAAGGCGGCACCTCCTACGAGCAGTACTTC. It codes for CASTKGGTSYEQYF.

The chain links TRBV7-2 to TRBJ2-7; TRBD2 matches at 7 bases. V was clipped by 7 bases and J by 6 bases; unmatched bases: 18. Germline CDR1 and CDR2: SGHTA and FQGNSA. The CDR3 loop spans 16 amino acids. The CDR3, as DNA: TGTGCCAGCAAGCTTAGTACTAGCGCCCTAGGACTCGAGCAGTACTTC. It specifies CASKLSTSALGLEQYF.

The rearrangement links TRBV7-3 to TRBJ1-3; D unclear. Trimming pared 4 bases from V and 2 bases from J, leaving 6 bases between. The CDR3 has 13 residues. Germline CDR1 SGHTA, CDR2 FQGTGA. CDR3 DNA: TGTGCCAGCAGCTATTCAGCTGGAAACACCATATATTTT. Its translation is CASSYSAGNTIYF. Filled out from reference TRBV7-3 and TRBJ1-3, the complete variable domain reads GAGVSQTPSNKVTEKGKYVELRCDPISGHTALYWYRQSLGQGPEFLIYFQGTGAADDSGLPNDRFFAVRPEGSVSTLKIQRTERGDSAVYLCASSYSAGNTIYFGEGSWLTVV.

This chain joins TRBV19 and TRBJ1-2, with unresolved D. The CDR3 covers 12 residues. CDR1 LNHDA and CDR2 SQIVND come from the germline V gene (reference sequence). The V end was cut by 3 bases, the J end by 2 bases, with 4 bases between. CDR3 coding DNA: TGTGCCAGTAGTATGTACAACTATGGCTACACCTTC. Protein product: CASSMYNYGYTF.